This T cell receptor (beta chain) was profiled in a study of radiotherapy plus CTLA-4 blockade in lung cancer. On this clone: Its antigen is undetermined.

Repertoires were generated with immunoSEQ multiplex PCR, while TCRdb's copy carries only in-frame clones and drops some. Of more than 90,000 clones listed, around 88% are singletons. General observations from the study: Expansion in blood of tumor-derived TCR clones was seen after radiotherapy plus ipilimumab.

This specimen consisted of peripheral blood, obtained from a patient treated with radiotherapy plus ipilimumab. The receptor was isolated from a human donor with non-small cell lung cancer that progressed on radiotherapy plus ipilimumab.

The CDR3 sequence is CASSDSGADGNTIYF. The CDR3 DNA is TGTGCCAGCAGTGATTCTGGGGCGGATGGAAACACCATATATTTT. The rearrangement joins TRBV2 to TRBJ1-3, with a possible D match to TRBD1 (5 bases). Germline V gene sequence: CDR1 SNHLY, CDR2 FYNNEI. The CDR3 loop spans 15 amino acids. Trimming removed 3 bases from V and 3 bases from J, with 12 bases in between.